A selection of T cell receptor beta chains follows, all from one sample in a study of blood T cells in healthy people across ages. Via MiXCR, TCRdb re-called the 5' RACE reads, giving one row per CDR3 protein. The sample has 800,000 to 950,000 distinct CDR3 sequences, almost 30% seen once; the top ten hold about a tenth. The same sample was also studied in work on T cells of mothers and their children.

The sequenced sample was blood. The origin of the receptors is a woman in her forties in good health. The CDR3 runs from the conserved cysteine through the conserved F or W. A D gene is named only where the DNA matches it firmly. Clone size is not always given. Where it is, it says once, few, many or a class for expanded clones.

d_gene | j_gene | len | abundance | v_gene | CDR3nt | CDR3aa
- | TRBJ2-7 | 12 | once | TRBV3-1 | TGTGCCAGGGGGGGCGGAGACTACGAGCAGTACTTC | CARGGGDYEQYF
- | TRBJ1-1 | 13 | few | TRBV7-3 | TGTGCCAGCAGCTTAAACAGTTTGGCTGAAGCTTTCTTT | CASSLNSLAEAFF
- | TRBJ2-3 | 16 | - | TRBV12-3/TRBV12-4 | TGTGCCAGCAGTTCCCATGCGGCGGGGAGCACAGATGCGCAGTATTTT | CASSSHAAGSTDAQYF
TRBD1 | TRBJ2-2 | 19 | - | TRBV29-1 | TGCAGCGTTGACTCGACAGGGGCCGCCTGGCGGGGGAACACCGGGGAGCTGTTTTTT | CSVDSTGAAWRGNTGELFF
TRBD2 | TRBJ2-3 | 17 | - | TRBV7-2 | TGTGCCAGCAGCCCGCAGACTAGCGGGGCCTACACAGATACGCAGTATTTT | CASSPQTSGAYTDTQYF
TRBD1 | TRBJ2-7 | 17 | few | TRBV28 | TGTGCCAGCAGTCCCTTATGGGAGGACAGGGGGATCTACGAGCAGTACTTC | CASSPLWEDRGIYEQYF
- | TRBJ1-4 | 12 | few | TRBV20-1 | TGCAGTGCCAGTTCAACTAATGAAAAACTGTTTTTT | CSASSTNEKLFF
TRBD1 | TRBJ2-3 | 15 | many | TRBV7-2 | TGTGCCAGCAGCTGGGGGACAGGGAGAGAGGAGACGCAGTATTTT | CASSWGTGREETQYF
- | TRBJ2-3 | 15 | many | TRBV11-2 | TGTGCCAGCAGCCCAGGGAGAATGAGCACAGATACGCAGTATTTT | CASSPGRMSTDTQYF
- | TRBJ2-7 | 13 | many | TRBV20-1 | TGCAGTGCAACATTGGACCGAGCCTACGAGCAGTACTTC | CSATLDRAYEQYF
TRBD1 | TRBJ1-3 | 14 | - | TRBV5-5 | TGTGCCAGCAGCTTCGACAGGGGCGGAAACACCATATATTTT | CASSFDRGGNTIYF
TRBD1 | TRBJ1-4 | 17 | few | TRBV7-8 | TGTGCCAGCAGCTTAGGTCAAGGGGGACAGGGTTCAGAAAAACGGTTTTTT | CASSLGQGGQGSEKRFF
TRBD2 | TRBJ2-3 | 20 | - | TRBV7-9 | TGTGCCAGCAGCTTAGAAGGTTGGGGGCTAGCGGGGAATGGCACAGATACGCAGTATTTT | CASSLEGWGLAGNGTDTQYF
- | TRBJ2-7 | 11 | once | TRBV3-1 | TGTGCCAGCAGCCGGGTTTGCGAGCAGTACTTC | CASSRVCEQYF
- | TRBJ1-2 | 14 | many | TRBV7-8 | TGTGCCAGCAGGCGCCTCGAACTGAGCTATGGCTACACCTTC | CASRRLELSYGYTF
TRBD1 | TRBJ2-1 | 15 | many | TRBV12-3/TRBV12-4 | TGTGCCAGCAGCCCGGGACAGGAGATCTACAATGAGCAGTTCTTC | CASSPGQEIYNEQFF
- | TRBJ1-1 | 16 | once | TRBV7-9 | TGTGCCAGCAGCATTACCGGGACGGCCATGAACACTGAAGCTTTCTTT | CASSITGTAMNTEAFF
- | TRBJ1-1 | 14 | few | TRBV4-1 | TGCGCCAGCAGCCATTCGCCCGCGAACACTGAAGCTTTCTTT | CASSHSPANTEAFF
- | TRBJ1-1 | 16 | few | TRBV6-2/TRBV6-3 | TGTGCCAGCAGTTACTCGTCAGGGCACTCGAACACTGAAGCTTTCTTT | CASSYSSGHSNTEAFF
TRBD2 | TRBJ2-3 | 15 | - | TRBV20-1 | TGCAGTGCTAGAGTATTAGCGGGCCCCACAGATACGCAGTATTTT | CSARVLAGPTDTQYF
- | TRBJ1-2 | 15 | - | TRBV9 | TGTGCCAGCAGCGTAGCCAAGGGGGGAGGAGATGACTACACCTTC | CASSVAKGGGDDYTF
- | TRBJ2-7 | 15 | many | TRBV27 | TGTGCCAGCAGTTTAAACCGGGAATCCCCCTACGAGCAGTACTTC | CASSLNRESPYEQYF
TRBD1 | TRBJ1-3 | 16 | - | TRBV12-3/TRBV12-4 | TGTGCCAGCAGTCCTGACAGGGTGAAGGCTGGAAACACCATATATTTT | CASSPDRVKAGNTIYF
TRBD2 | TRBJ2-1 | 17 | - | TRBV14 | TGTGCCAGCAGCCGAATTAGCGGGGGGGGAATTAACAATGAGCAGTTCTTC | CASSRISGGGINNEQFF
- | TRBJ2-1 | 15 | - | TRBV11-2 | TGTGCCAGCAGCTCCCGGACTGCCCGTACCAATGAGCAGTTCTTC | CASSSRTARTNEQFF
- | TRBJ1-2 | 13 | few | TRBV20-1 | TGCAGTGCTCCGGGACATCAAAACTATGGCTACACCTTC | CSAPGHQNYGYTF
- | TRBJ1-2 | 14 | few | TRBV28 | TGTGCCAGCAGTTTAGGAGGGAATAACTATAGCTACACCTTC | CASSLGGNNYSYTF
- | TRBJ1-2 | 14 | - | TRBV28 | TGTGCCAGCAGTTTGTCGACCGGGACAAACGACTACACCTTC | CASSLSTGTNDYTF